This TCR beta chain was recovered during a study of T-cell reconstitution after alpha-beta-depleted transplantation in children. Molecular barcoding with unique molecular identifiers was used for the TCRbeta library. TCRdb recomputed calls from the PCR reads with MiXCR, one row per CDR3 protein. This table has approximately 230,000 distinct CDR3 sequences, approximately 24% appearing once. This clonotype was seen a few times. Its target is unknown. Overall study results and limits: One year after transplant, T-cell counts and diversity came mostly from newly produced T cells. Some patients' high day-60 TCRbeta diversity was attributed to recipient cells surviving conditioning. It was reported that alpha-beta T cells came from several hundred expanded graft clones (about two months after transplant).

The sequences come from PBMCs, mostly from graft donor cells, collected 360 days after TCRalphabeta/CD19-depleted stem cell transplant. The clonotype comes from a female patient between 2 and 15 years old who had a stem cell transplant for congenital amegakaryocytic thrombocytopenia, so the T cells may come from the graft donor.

CDR3 protein: CANPARTKPNQPQHF. CDR3 coding DNA: TGTGCCAATCCAGCCCGGACAAAACCTAATCAGCCCCAGCATTTT. The chain combines TRBV6-4 with TRBJ1-5; tentatively, D is TRBD1 (5 bases). CDR1 is MRHNA, CDR2 SNTAGT, per germline. V was trimmed by 10 bases and J by 4 bases, leaving 20 bases between them. The CDR3 has 15 amino acids.